Listed below are T cell receptor beta chains from one sample, sequenced in a study of metastatic and nonmetastatic thyroid tumors. Using MiXCR, TCRdb reanalyzed the PCR reads. The repertoire holds over 40,000 clones, approximately 24% seen once, with around 3.4% in the top ten. The sample comprised blood. The source of these receptors is a male donor with papillary thyroid cancer or a benign thyroid nodule (not recorded which). Some clones in this sample may be carry-over from other donors' samples. CDR3s include the opening cysteine and the closing phenylalanine or tryptophan. D genes are given only for firm matches. Clone size is shown for a subset of rows, as once, few, many or a class of expanded clone.

V: TRBV3-1
size: many
D: .
J: TRBJ1-1
CDR3: CASSPYGQQNTEAFF
DNA: TGTGCCAGCAGCCCCTACGGACAGCAGAACACTGAAGCTTTCTTT

V: TRBV19
size: few
D: TRBD1
J: TRBJ1-5
CDR3: CASSSGTGRNQPQHF
DNA: TGTGCCAGTAGCTCAGGGACAGGAAGAAATCAGCCCCAGCATTTT

V: TRBV3-1
size: .
D: TRBD1
J: TRBJ1-2
CDR3: CASSRGQGALGYTF
DNA: TGTGCCAGCAGCCGAGGACAGGGGGCGCTTGGCTACACCTTC

V: TRBV5-1
size: many
D: .
J: TRBJ1-2
CDR3: CASSLEGSPDYGYTF
DNA: TGCGCCAGCAGCTTGGAGGGCAGTCCGGACTATGGCTACACCTTC

V: TRBV6-1
size: few
D: TRBD1
J: TRBJ2-1
CDR3: CASSSLRGQGNEQFF
DNA: TGTGCCAGCAGCTCACTTCGGGGACAGGGAAATGAGCAGTTCTTC

V: TRBV9
size: .
D: .
J: TRBJ1-1
CDR3: CASSVVAGMNTEAFF
DNA: TGTGCCAGCAGCGTAGTTGCCGGCATGAACACTGAAGCTTTCTTT

V: TRBV27
size: many
D: TRBD2
J: TRBJ2-1
CDR3: CASTLRGGNNEQFF
DNA: TGTGCCAGCACCCTGCGGGGGGGGAACAATGAGCAGTTCTTC

V: TRBV9
size: once
D: .
J: TRBJ2-5
CDR3: CASSVVQGETQYF
DNA: TGTGCCAGCAGCGTAGTACAGGGAGAGACCCAGTACTTC

V: TRBV30
size: few
D: TRBD1
J: TRBJ1-6
CDR3: CALRGEYNSPLHF
DNA: TGTGCCCTCAGGGGGGAATACAATTCACCCCTCCACTTT

V: TRBV29-1
size: many
D: .
J: TRBJ1-4
CDR3: CSVKTLREEKLFF
DNA: TGCAGCGTGAAGACCCTCAGGGAGGAAAAACTGTTTTTT

V: TRBV9
size: large
D: .
J: TRBJ2-6
CDR3: CASGRGANVLTF
DNA: TGTGCCAGCGGTCGGGGGGCCAACGTCCTGACTTTC

V: TRBV6-5
size: many
D: TRBD1
J: TRBJ1-2
CDR3: CASSYAGGNYGYTF
DNA: TGTGCCAGCAGTTACGCAGGGGGCAACTATGGCTACACCTTC

V: TRBV5-5
size: many
D: .
J: TRBJ1-5
CDR3: CASSQGNGQPQHF
DNA: TGTGCCAGCAGCCAGGGGAATGGACAGCCCCAGCATTTT

V: TRBV27
size: many
D: .
J: TRBJ1-2
CDR3: CASSFGGIDYGYTF
DNA: TGTGCCAGCAGTTTTGGAGGGATCGACTATGGCTACACCTTC

V: TRBV6-1
size: many
D: .
J: TRBJ1-5
CDR3: CASSPINQPQHF
DNA: TGTGCCAGCAGTCCTATCAATCAGCCCCAGCATTTT

V: TRBV27
size: many
D: .
J: TRBJ1-2
CDR3: CASSRALQGWFNYGYTF
DNA: TGTGCCAGCAGTCGGGCCCTACAGGGATGGTTCAACTATGGCTACACCTTC

V: TRBV6-1
size: .
D: TRBD1
J: TRBJ1-1
CDR3: CASSEGETGAGEAFF
DNA: TGTGCCAGCAGTGAAGGGGAGACAGGGGCTGGTGAAGCTTTCTTT

V: TRBV5-1
size: .
D: .
J: TRBJ1-2
CDR3: CASSLTGHTYGYAF
DNA: TGCGCCAGCAGCTTGACGGGACATACATATGGCTACGCCTTC

V: TRBV29-1
size: few
D: .
J: TRBJ1-1
CDR3: CSVESQGRREAFF
DNA: TGCAGCGTTGAATCGCAGGGGCGTCGTGAAGCTTTCTTT

V: TRBV7-2
size: .
D: .
J: TRBJ2-1
CDR3: CASSLQQRLNEQFF
DNA: TGTGCCAGCAGCTTACAGCAGCGTTTGAATGAGCAGTTCTTC

V: TRBV11-2
size: once
D: TRBD1
J: TRBJ2-1
CDR3: CASSLEPQGAGQFF
DNA: TGTGCCAGCAGCTTAGAACCTCAGGGGGCTGGTCAGTTCTTC

V: TRBV7-6
size: many
D: TRBD2
J: TRBJ2-7
CDR3: CASSGGGGSSYEQYF
DNA: TGTGCCAGCAGCGGGGGAGGCGGGAGCTCCTACGAGCAGTACTTC

V: TRBV25-1
size: .
D: TRBD1
J: TRBJ2-1
CDR3: CASSGRTGVLYNEQFF
DNA: TGTGCCAGCAGTGGCCGTACAGGGGTCCTCTACAATGAGCAGTTCTTC

V: TRBV20-1
size: .
D: TRBD2
J: TRBJ2-1
CDR3: CSAGLAGAPGEQFF
DNA: TGCAGTGCTGGACTAGCGGGAGCCCCGGGGGAGCAGTTCTTC

V: TRBV2
size: many
D: TRBD2
J: TRBJ2-1
CDR3: CASSVGAGTRGNNEQFF
DNA: TGTGCCAGCAGTGTAGGGGCGGGGACTAGGGGAAACAATGAGCAGTTCTTC

V: TRBV19
size: few
D: TRBD2
J: TRBJ2-1
CDR3: CASSMSGGDYNEQFF
DNA: TGTGCCAGTAGTATGAGCGGGGGGGATTACAATGAGCAGTTCTTC

V: TRBV28
size: many
D: TRBD2
J: TRBJ2-3
CDR3: CASTHTSHFSGEGSTDTQYF
DNA: TGTGCCAGCACCCACACTTCCCACTTCTCGGGGGAGGGTAGCACAGATACGCAGTATTTT

V: TRBV27
size: few
D: TRBD1
J: TRBJ2-5
CDR3: CASSISGTGKTQYF
DNA: TGTGCCAGCAGTATCTCCGGGACAGGGAAGACCCAGTACTTC

V: TRBV4-1
size: many
D: TRBD1
J: TRBJ2-7
CDR3: CASSLTPTGPSYEQYF
DNA: TGCGCCAGCAGCCTTACGCCGACAGGGCCTTCCTACGAGCAGTACTTC

V: TRBV6-5
size: many
D: TRBD1
J: TRBJ1-5
CDR3: CASSYSTTGTGEWPQHF
DNA: TGTGCCAGCAGTTACTCGACTACCGGGACAGGGGAATGGCCCCAGCATTTT

V: TRBV19
size: .
D: .
J: TRBJ2-3
CDR3: CASSIVGGLDTQYF
DNA: TGTGCCAGTAGTATAGTGGGGGGGCTTGATACGCAGTATTTT

V: TRBV6-1
size: .
D: TRBD1
J: TRBJ1-5
CDR3: CASNRAGGVSNQPQHF
DNA: TGTGCCAGCAATCGGGCAGGGGGCGTGAGCAATCAGCCCCAGCATTTT

V: TRBV5-1
size: .
D: .
J: TRBJ1-1
CDR3: CASSLATGNMNTEAFF
DNA: TGCGCCAGCAGCTTGGCAACAGGGAACATGAACACTGAAGCTTTCTTT

V: TRBV10-3
size: .
D: TRBD2
J: TRBJ2-7
CDR3: CAISVAGSDEQYF
DNA: TGTGCCATCAGTGTAGCGGGATCCGACGAGCAGTACTTC

V: TRBV6-1
size: many
D: TRBD2
J: TRBJ2-7
CDR3: CASSPTGTSGAYEQYF
DNA: TGTGCCAGCAGTCCGACCGGGACTAGCGGAGCCTACGAGCAGTACTTC

V: TRBV11-3
size: many
D: .
J: TRBJ2-2
CDR3: CASSLGPPGPSGELFF
DNA: TGTGCCAGCAGCTTAGGCCCCCCGGGTCCCTCCGGGGAGCTGTTTTTT

V: TRBV28
size: .
D: .
J: TRBJ2-1
CDR3: CASSPDATSEQFF
DNA: TGTGCCAGCAGCCCGGACGCAACTTCTGAGCAGTTCTTC

V: TRBV6-5
size: .
D: .
J: TRBJ2-2
CDR3: CASSHGQGELFF
DNA: TGTGCCAGCAGTCACGGCCAGGGGGAGCTGTTTTTT